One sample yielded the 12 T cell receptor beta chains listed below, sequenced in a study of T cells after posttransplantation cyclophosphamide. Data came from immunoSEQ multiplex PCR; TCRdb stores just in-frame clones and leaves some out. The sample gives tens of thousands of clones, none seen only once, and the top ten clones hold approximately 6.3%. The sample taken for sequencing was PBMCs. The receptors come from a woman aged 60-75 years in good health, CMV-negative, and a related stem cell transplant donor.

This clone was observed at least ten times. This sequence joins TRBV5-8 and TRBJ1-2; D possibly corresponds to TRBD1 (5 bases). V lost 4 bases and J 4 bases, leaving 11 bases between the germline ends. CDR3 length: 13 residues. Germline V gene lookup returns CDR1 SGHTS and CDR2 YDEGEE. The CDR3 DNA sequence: TGTGCCAGCAGCCAATGGGGCGGCTATGGCTACACCTTC. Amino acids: CASSQWGGYGYTF.

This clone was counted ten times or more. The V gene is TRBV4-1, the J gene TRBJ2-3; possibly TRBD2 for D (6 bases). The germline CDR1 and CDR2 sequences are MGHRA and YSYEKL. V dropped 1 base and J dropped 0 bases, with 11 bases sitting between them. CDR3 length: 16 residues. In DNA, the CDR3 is TGCGCCAGCAGCCAAGGGGCCGGGACTAGCACAGATACGCAGTATTTT. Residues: CASSQGAGTSTDTQYF.

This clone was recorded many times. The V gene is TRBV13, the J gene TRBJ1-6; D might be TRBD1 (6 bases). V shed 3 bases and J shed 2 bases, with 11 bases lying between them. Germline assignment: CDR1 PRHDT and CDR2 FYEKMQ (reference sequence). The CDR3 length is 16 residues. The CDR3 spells CASSFNRVTYNSPLHF. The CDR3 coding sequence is TGTGCCAGCAGCTTTAACAGGGTGACCTATAATTCACCCCTCCACTTT.

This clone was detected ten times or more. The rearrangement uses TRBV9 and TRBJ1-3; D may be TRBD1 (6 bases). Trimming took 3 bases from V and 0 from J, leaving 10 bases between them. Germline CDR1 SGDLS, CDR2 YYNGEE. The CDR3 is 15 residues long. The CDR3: CASSEQGVSGNTIYF. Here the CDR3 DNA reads TGTGCCAGCAGCGAACAGGGAGTCTCTGGAAACACCATATATTTT.

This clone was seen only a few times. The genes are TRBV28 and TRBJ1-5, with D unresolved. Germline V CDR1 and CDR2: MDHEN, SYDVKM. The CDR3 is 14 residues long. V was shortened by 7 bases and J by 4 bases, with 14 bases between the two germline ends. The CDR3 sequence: CASTNGVQNQPQHF. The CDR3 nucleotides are TGTGCCAGCACTAACGGGGTCCAAAATCAGCCCCAGCATTTT.

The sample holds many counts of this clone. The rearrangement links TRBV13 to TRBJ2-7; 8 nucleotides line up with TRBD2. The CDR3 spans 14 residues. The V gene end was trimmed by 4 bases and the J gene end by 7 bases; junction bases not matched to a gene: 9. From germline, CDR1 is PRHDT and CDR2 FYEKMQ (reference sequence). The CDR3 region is CASSWGLGPLEQYF. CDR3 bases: TGTGCCAGCAGCTGGGGACTAGGGCCCTTAGAGCAGTACTTC.

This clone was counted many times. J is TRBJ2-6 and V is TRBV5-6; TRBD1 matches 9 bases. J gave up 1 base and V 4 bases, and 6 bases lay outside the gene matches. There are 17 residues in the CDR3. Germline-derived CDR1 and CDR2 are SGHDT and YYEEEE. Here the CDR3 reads CASSLDRGNSGANVLTF. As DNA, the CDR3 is TGTGCCAGCAGCCTGGACAGGGGCAATTCTGGGGCCAACGTCCTGACTTTC.

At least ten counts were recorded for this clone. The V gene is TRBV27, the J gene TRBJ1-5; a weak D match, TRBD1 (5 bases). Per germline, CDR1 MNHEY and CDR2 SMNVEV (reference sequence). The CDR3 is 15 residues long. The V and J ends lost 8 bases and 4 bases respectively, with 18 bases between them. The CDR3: CASSREGRYNQPQHF. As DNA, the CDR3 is TGTGCCAGCTCGCGGGAGGGACGGTATAATCAGCCCCAGCATTTT.

The CDR3 nucleotides are TGTGCCAGCAGTTTGTCCGGGACAGGGTGGGACACCGGGGAGCTGTTTTTT. Its translation: CASSLSGTGWDTGELFF. The chain employs TRBV27 and TRBJ2-2; 9 positions match TRBD1. The germline V gene encodes CDR1 MNHEY and CDR2 SMNVEV (reference sequence). The CDR3 covers 17 residues. V lost 3 bases and J lost 3; bases outside the gene matches: 8.

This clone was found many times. The chain's CDR3 is CASSFGQRQETQYF. The CDR3, as DNA: TGTGCCAGCAGCTTCGGACAGAGACAAGAGACCCAGTACTTC. This chain connects TRBV5-4 to TRBJ2-5; a weak D match, TRBD1 (6 bases). CDR1 and CDR2 (germline): SGHNT, YYREEE (reference sequence). The CDR3 loop spans 14 amino acids. Trimming removed 2 bases from V and 2 bases from J, with 10 bases in between.

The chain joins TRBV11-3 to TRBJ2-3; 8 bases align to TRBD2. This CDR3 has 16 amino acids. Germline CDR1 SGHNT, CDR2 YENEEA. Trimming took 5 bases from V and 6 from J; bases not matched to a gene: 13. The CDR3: CASSPGKLAGYDTQYF. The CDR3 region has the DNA TGTGCCAGCAGCCCAGGGAAGCTAGCGGGTTATGATACGCAGTATTTT.

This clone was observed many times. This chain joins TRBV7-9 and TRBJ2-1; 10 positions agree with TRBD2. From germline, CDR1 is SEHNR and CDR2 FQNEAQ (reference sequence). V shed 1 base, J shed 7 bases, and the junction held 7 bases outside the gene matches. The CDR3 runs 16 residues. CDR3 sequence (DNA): TGTGCCAGCAGCTTAGTAGCGGGAGGCAAGGGGAATGAGCAGTTCTTC. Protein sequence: CASSLVAGGKGNEQFF.